A selection of T cell receptor beta chains follows, all from one sample in a study of blood T cell repertoires in COVID-19. Using immunoSEQ multiplex PCR, the repertoire was profiled, and TCRdb retains in-frame clones only, with some absent. The sample lists 90,000 to 110,000 clones, approximately 82% occurring once. The sequenced sample consisted of peripheral blood. These receptors all come from a woman between 55 and 75 years old with acute or convalescent COVID-19. Both conserved end residues are part of each CDR3. A D gene is named only where the DNA matches it firmly. Clone size is not always given. Where it is, it says once, few, many or a class for expanded clones.

>NA|NA|TRBV27|TRBJ1-1
CASSLVGAQTEAFF
TGTGCCAGCAGTTTAGTTGGGGCGCAAACTGAAGCTTTCTTT
>once|NA|TRBV3-1/TRBV3-2|TRBJ1-2
CASSQVGTYGYTF
TGTGCCAGCAGCCAGGTCGGTACCTATGGCTACACCTTC
>few|NA|TRBV28|TRBJ1-1
CASIPGHVSEAFF
TGTGCCAGCATCCCTGGACACGTCTCTGAAGCTTTCTTT
>few|NA|TRBV5-8|TRBJ2-1
CASSPSGDEQFF
TGTGCCAGCAGCCCCTCAGGGGATGAGCAGTTCTTC
>NA|NA|TRBV6-5|TRBJ2-3
CASNGQGGTDTQYF
TGTGCCAGCAACGGTCAGGGCGGCACAGATACGCAGTATTTT
>NA|NA|TRBV18|TRBJ2-7
CASSPAGNPSYEQYF
TGTGCCAGCTCACCGGCAGGGAACCCCTCCTACGAGCAGTACTTC
>NA|TRBD1|TRBV30|TRBJ1-2
CAWSKSRQTGVGYTF
TGTGCCTGGAGTAAGTCCCGCCAGACAGGGGTAGGCTACACCTTC
>NA|TRBD1|TRBV24-1|TRBJ2-5
CATSDSRGPGETQYF
TGTGCCACCAGTGACTCCAGGGGGCCCGGGGAGACCCAGTACTTC
>NA|NA|TRBV11-2|TRBJ2-1
CASSPRGGERDEQFF
TGTGCCAGCAGCCCCCGAGGGGGGGAGCGCGATGAGCAGTTCTTC
>NA|TRBD1|TRBV18|TRBJ2-7
CASSPPRQGAYEQYF
TGTGCCAGCTCACCACCGAGGCAGGGGGCCTACGAGCAGTACTTC
>once|TRBD1|TRBV12-3/TRBV12-4|TRBJ1-2
CASSPGQVYGYTF
TGTGCCAGCAGTCCCGGACAGGTTTATGGCTACACCTTC
>NA|TRBD2|TRBV2|TRBJ2-2
CASSTGEGNTGELFF
TGTGCCAGCAGTACGGGGGAGGGGAACACCGGGGAGCTGTTTTTT
>NA|NA|TRBV19|TRBJ1-5
CASKGPGVTQPQHF
TGTGCCAGTAAGGGGCCAGGGGTGACTCAGCCCCAGCATTTT
>NA|TRBD1|TRBV6-5|TRBJ1-1
CASRGQGAVNTEAFF
TGTGCCAGCAGGGGACAGGGTGCGGTGAACACTGAAGCTTTCTTT
>NA|TRBD1|TRBV4-1|TRBJ1-5
CASSSYRGPSAQPQHF
TGCGCCAGCAGCTCATACAGGGGGCCGAGTGCTCAGCCCCAGCATTTT
>NA|NA|TRBV6-5|TRBJ2-1
CASRPPGSYNEQFF
TGTGCCAGCAGGCCCCCGGGCTCCTACAATGAGCAGTTCTTC
>NA|NA|TRBV6-5|TRBJ1-1
CASRGGYTEAFF
TGTGCCAGCAGGGGGGGGTACACTGAAGCTTTCTTT
>few|NA|TRBV5-8|TRBJ1-5
CASSRGSSPGGNQPQHF
TGTGCCAGCAGCCGGGGGAGCAGTCCTGGGGGCAATCAGCCCCAGCATTTT
>NA|NA|TRBV5-1|TRBJ2-7
CASSMDRAYEQYF
TGCGCCAGCAGCATGGACCGCGCCTACGAGCAGTACTTC
>NA|NA|TRBV19|TRBJ2-3
CASSIGRTDTQYF
TGTGCCAGTAGTATTGGCCGCACAGATACGCAGTATTTT
>NA|TRBD2|TRBV7-2|TRBJ2-7
CASSLMGTRNEQYF
TGTGCCAGCAGCTTAATGGGGACTAGAAACGAGCAGTACTTC
>NA|NA|TRBV4-2|TRBJ1-4
CASSPHRAANEKLFF
TGTGCCAGCAGCCCGCACAGGGCGGCTAATGAAAAACTGTTTTTT
>NA|NA|TRBV15|TRBJ2-7
CATSMGGGNYEQYF
TGTGCCACCAGCATGGGAGGCGGTAACTACGAGCAGTACTTC
>NA|TRBD2|TRBV28|TRBJ2-7
CASMSSGGYEQYF
TGTGCCAGTATGTCTAGCGGGGGCTACGAGCAGTACTTC
>NA|NA|TRBV19|TRBJ2-7
CASRPGGKNRGYEQYF
TGTGCCAGTAGACCCGGCGGGAAAAACCGGGGCTACGAGCAGTACTTC
>NA|NA|TRBV19|TRBJ2-2
CASSIDPSIHTGELFF
TGTGCCAGTAGTATCGATCCGAGTATCCACACCGGGGAGCTGTTTTTT
>NA|NA|TRBV6-4|TRBJ2-7
CASSRQDTLAEQYF
TGTGCCAGCAGCCGACAGGACACGTTGGCCGAGCAGTACTTC
>NA|NA|TRBV14|TRBJ2-3
CASSLQATQYF
TGTGCCAGCAGCCTTCAGGCTACGCAGTATTTT
>NA|TRBD1|TRBV5-6|TRBJ2-7
CASREGGAYEQYF
TGTGCCAGCAGAGAAGGGGGCGCCTACGAGCAGTACTTC
>NA|NA|TRBV7-2|TRBJ1-1
CASSLIPGNTEAFF
TGTGCCAGCAGCTTAATTCCCGGGAACACTGAAGCTTTCTTT
>few|NA|TRBV27|TRBJ1-6
CASSFATGVNSPLHF
TGTGCCAGCAGTTTTGCCACAGGTGTTAATTCACCCCTCCACTTT
>NA|NA|TRBV5-6|TRBJ2-5
CASSLYTGTETQYF
TGTGCCAGCAGCTTGTACACAGGGACAGAGACCCAGTACTTC
>NA|NA|TRBV27|TRBJ2-2
CASSPFLLNTGELFF
TGTGCCAGCAGTCCTTTTCTCCTGAACACCGGGGAGCTGTTTTTT
>NA|NA|TRBV28|TRBJ1-2
CASSSDGGALHGYTF
TGTGCCAGCAGTTCGGACGGAGGGGCTCTCCATGGCTACACCTTC
>NA|NA|TRBV6-6|TRBJ1-1
CASSGETEAFF
TGTGCCAGCAGTGGAGAGACTGAAGCTTTCTTT
>NA|TRBD2|TRBV6-2/TRBV6-3|TRBJ2-7
CASSYSISNSGSVLEQYF
TGTGCCAGCAGTTACTCGATTAGTAATAGCGGGAGTGTCCTCGAGCAGTACTTC
>NA|NA|TRBV4-3|TRBJ2-1
CASSPALGGGSYNEQFF
TGCGCCAGCAGCCCAGCATTGGGGGGAGGCTCCTACAATGAGCAGTTCTTC
>few|NA|TRBV7-9|TRBJ2-7
CASSLALAGSYEQYF
TGTGCCAGCAGCTTAGCGCTAGCCGGGTCCTACGAGCAGTACTTC
>NA|TRBD2|TRBV27|TRBJ2-1
CASNTGGRGEQFF
TGTGCCAGCAATACGGGGGGGCGTGGGGAGCAGTTCTTC
>NA|TRBD2|TRBV28|TRBJ2-5
CASTSLASGLETQYF
TGTGCCAGCACCTCCCTGGCTAGCGGCCTGGAGACCCAGTACTTC
>NA|NA|TRBV2|TRBJ1-1
CASSILTVDTEAFF
TGTGCCAGCAGTATTCTAACAGTAGACACTGAAGCTTTCTTT
>NA|NA|TRBV28|TRBJ1-2
CASSLNWSYGYTF
TGTGCCAGCAGTTTAAACTGGAGCTATGGCTACACCTTC
>NA|NA|TRBV10-1|TRBJ1-4
CASSTGPNEKLFF
TGCGCCAGCAGTACAGGACCTAATGAAAAACTGTTTTTT
>NA|TRBD1|TRBV7-2|TRBJ1-3
CASSLGQGYGNTIYF
TGTGCCAGCAGCTTAGGACAGGGGTACGGAAACACCATATATTTT
>NA|NA|TRBV27|TRBJ2-2
CASTKGGSNTGELFF
TGTGCCAGCACCAAAGGGGGATCGAACACCGGGGAGCTGTTTTTT
>NA|TRBD1|TRBV9|TRBJ2-1
CASSSTGLYNEQFF
TGTGCCAGCAGCTCGACAGGGCTTTACAATGAGCAGTTCTTC
>NA|NA|TRBV9|TRBJ1-3
CASSETGLGGRGNTIYF
TGTGCCAGCAGCGAGACGGGACTGGGTGGACGAGGAAACACCATATATTTT
>NA|NA|TRBV12-3/TRBV12-4|TRBJ1-2
CASSPSSSSGYTF
TGTGCCAGCAGCCCCTCCTCTTCAAGCGGCTACACCTTC
>NA|NA|TRBV5-6|TRBJ1-3
CASSFTAASSGNTIYF
TGTGCCAGCAGCTTCACCGCAGCGAGCTCTGGAAACACCATATATTTT
>NA|NA|TRBV27|TRBJ2-7
CASSLSVGLKGEQYF
TGTGCCAGCAGTTTATCGGTGGGACTTAAGGGAGAGCAGTACTTC
>NA|NA|TRBV9|TRBJ2-2
CASSVTGSGELFF
TGTGCCAGCAGCGTAACAGGATCCGGGGAGCTGTTTTTT
>NA|TRBD1|TRBV27|TRBJ1-6
CASRGLGQGNSPLHF
TGTGCCAGCAGGGGGCTCGGACAGGGTAATTCACCCCTCCACTTT
>NA|NA|TRBV28|TRBJ1-6
CASKTSGNSPLHF
TGTGCCAGCAAGACGTCGGGAAATTCACCCCTCCACTTT
>once|TRBD1|TRBV7-9|TRBJ1-4
CASSADRAYGGKLFF
TGTGCCAGCAGCGCCGACAGGGCCTATGGGGGAAAACTGTTTTTT
>NA|TRBD1|TRBV10-2|TRBJ1-6
CASSEPARDRASPLHF
TGCGCCAGCAGTGAGCCGGCCCGGGACAGGGCTTCACCCCTCCACTTT
>NA|NA|TRBV19|TRBJ1-4
CASSTDRATNEKLFF
TGTGCCAGTAGTACTGACAGAGCAACTAATGAAAAACTGTTTTTT
>once|NA|TRBV29-1|TRBJ2-7
CSVFGGTYEQYF
TGCAGCGTATTCGGGGGAACCTACGAGCAGTACTTC
>NA|NA|TRBV4-1|TRBJ2-3
CASSKTPQGGSTDTQYF
TGCGCCAGCAGCAAGACCCCACAGGGAGGGTCCACAGATACGCAGTATTTT